This T cell receptor (beta chain) stems from a study of T cell repertoires in cytomegalovirus infection. Study-level background: CMV infection and matching HLA type were both indicated by public TCR beta signatures. Study-wide findings and caveats: Within the response measured ex vivo, HLA-C-restricted CMV-specific TCR beta clonotypes were dominant.

This clonotype was recorded a few times. Its antigen remains unknown. TCRdb reprocessed the reads with MiXCR, giving one entry per CDR3 protein. The sample records some 900,000 distinct CDR3 sequences, 32% being singletons. The TCR sequence derives from a human donor in good health (CMV status not recorded). Some clones in this sample may be carry-over from other donors' samples. Material: cultured CD8+ T cells from PBMCs, obtained from culture after CMV antigen stimulation.

In DNA, the CDR3 is TGTGCTAGTGGTTGGTCCACAGATTATAGCAATCAGCCCCAGCATTTT. Translating gives CASGWSTDYSNQPQHF. The genes are TRBV12-5 and TRBJ1-5; D unclear. Trimming removed 4 bases at V and 0 bases at J, with 13 bases between. CDR3 length equals 16 residues. CDR1 LGHNT and CDR2 FRNRAP come from the germline V gene.